The 25 T cell receptor beta chains listed next were all sequenced from one sample in a study of cytomegalovirus exposure and HLA in healthy donors. Profiling relied on immunoSEQ multiplex PCR, and the TCRdb table lists in-frame clones only, not all of them. Of 65,000 to 75,000 clones detected, around 94% appear once; the ten largest clones hold roughly 3.2%. The sequenced material came from PBMCs. All receptors derive from a woman between 18 and 29 years old in good health and CMV-seropositive.

The chain combines TRBV9 with TRBJ2-1; D might be TRBD2 (7 bases). CDR3 length: 15 amino acids. Germline values: CDR1 SGDLS, CDR2 YYNGEE. V lost 0 bases, J lost 6 bases, and 13 bases lay in between. The CDR3 nucleotides are TGTGCCAGCAGCGTAGGGAAGGGGGGGCTCAATGAGCAGTTCTTC. It translates to CASSVGKGGLNEQFF.

The gene calls are TRBV7-9 and TRBJ1-1, with no clear D. The V gene lost 6 bases and the J gene lost 4 bases, with 9 bases spanning the gap. The germline gives CDR1 SEHNR, CDR2 FQNEAQ (reference sequence). This CDR3 contains 12 residues. The CDR3, as DNA: TGTGCCAGCAGGCCCTGGGCCACTGAAGCTTTCTTT. Translating it yields CASRPWATEAFF.

The chain is built from TRBV5-6 and TRBJ1-2; 9 nucleotides match TRBD1. Germline lookup yields CDR1 SGHDT and CDR2 YYEEEE. The CDR3 has 14 residues. The V gene end was trimmed by 5 bases and the J gene end by 5 bases; junction bases not matched to a gene: 7. CDR3: CASRSRDRAYGYTF. CDR3 sequence (DNA): TGTGCCAGCAGATCCCGGGACAGGGCGTATGGCTACACCTTC.

The chain recombines TRBV27 with TRBJ2-2; D call uncertain. V was cut by 3 bases and J by 6 bases, with 14 bases left in between. The CDR3 is 15 amino acids. Germline V gives CDR1 MNHEY, CDR2 SMNVEV (reference sequence). In nucleotides, the CDR3 is TGTGCCAGCAGTTTTAAACTTCACTTCTCCGGGGAGCTGTTTTTT. Translating it yields CASSFKLHFSGELFF.

The genes are TRBV18 and TRBJ2-3, with TRBD1 matching 8 bases. The CDR3 extends over 15 amino acids. Germline trimming cut 2 bases from V and 2 bases from J; bases unmatched to any gene: 3. The germline CDR1 and CDR2 sequences are KGHSH and LQKENI. CDR3: CASSPAGGYTDTQYF. Here the CDR3 DNA reads TGTGCCAGCTCACCAGCAGGGGGCTACACAGATACGCAGTATTTT.

The chain has TRBV7-3 and TRBJ2-5; 9 positions match TRBD1. The V segment lost 5 bases and the J segment 1 base; nucleotides outside the gene matches: 5. The CDR3 runs to 15 residues. From germline, CDR1 is SGHTA and CDR2 FQGTGA. The CDR3 sequence is CASSRTGGTQETQYF. As DNA, the CDR3 is TGTGCCAGCAGCCGAACAGGGGGCACCCAAGAGACCCAGTACTTC.

This chain uses TRBV6-6 with TRBJ1-1, with D maybe TRBD1 (6 bases). This CDR3 spans 14 amino acids. Germline V gene lookup returns CDR1 MNHNY and CDR2 SVGAGI (reference sequence). V lost 7 bases, J lost 1 base, and 13 bases lay in between. In DNA, the CDR3 is TGTGCCAGCAAAGACAGGTCAGAGAACACTGAAGCTTTCTTT. This translates into CASKDRSENTEAFF.

The rearrangement joins TRBV7-8 to TRBJ2-7, with D possibly matching TRBD1 (6 bases). In germline, CDR1 is SGHVS, CDR2 FQNEAQ. The CDR3 consists of 15 residues. V shed 6 bases and J shed 2 bases, with 17 bases lying between them. CDR3 amino acids: CASSRLYQGTYEQYF. DNA of the CDR3: TGTGCCAGCAGTAGACTATACCAGGGGACCTACGAGCAGTACTTC.

The chain uses TRBV7-2 and TRBJ2-1, with 10 bases identical to TRBD2. Germline loops: CDR1 SGHTA, CDR2 FQGNSA. The CDR3 covers 15 residues. V lost 7 bases and J lost 2; bases outside the gene matches: 5. The CDR3 region has the DNA TGTGCCAGCACCTCAGCGGGAGGGACCTACAATGAGCAGTTCTTC. Translated: CASTSAGGTYNEQFF. The full variable domain, in which reference TRBV7-2 and TRBJ2-1 provide the parts outside the CDR3, is GAGVSQSPSNKVTEKGKDVELRCDPISGHTALYWYRQSLGQGLEFLIYFQGNSAPDKSGLPSDRFSAERTGGSVSTLTIQRTQQEDSAVYLCASTSAGGTYNEQFFGPGTRLTVL.

The chain has TRBV6-5 and TRBJ1-3, with a possible D match to TRBD1 (5 bases). The CDR3 loop spans 14 amino acids. Trimming shortened V by 5 bases and J by 2 bases, and 10 bases separated the two germline ends. Germline V gives CDR1 MNHEY, CDR2 SVGAGI. The CDR3 DNA sequence: TGTGCCAGCAGTGCCGGGGGGGCTGGAAACACCATATATTTT. Translating it yields CASSAGGAGNTIYF.

The chain links TRBV28 to TRBJ2-7, with D possibly TRBD1 on 5 matching bases. Deletions cut 2 bases from V and 0 bases from J, with 5 bases between. This CDR3 has 13 residues. CDR1 is MDHEN, CDR2 SYDVKM, per germline. The CDR3 loop reads CASSLQGSYEQYF. As DNA, the CDR3 is TGTGCCAGCAGTTTACAGGGCTCCTACGAGCAGTACTTC. Full variable domain (missing parts from reference TRBV28 and TRBJ2-7): DVKVTQSSRYLVKRTGEKVFLECVQDMDHENMFWYRQDPGLGLRLIYFSYDVKMKEKGDIPEGYSVSREKKERFSLILESASTNQTSMYLCASSLQGSYEQYFGPGTRLTVT.

V and J are TRBV7-9 and TRBJ2-1; 8 bases match TRBD2. CDR1 is SEHNR and CDR2 is FQNEAQ in the germline V gene (reference sequence). The V gene end was trimmed by 5 bases and the J gene end by 6 bases; junction bases not matched to a gene: 9. CDR3 length: 15 residues. CDR3 coding DNA: TGTGCCAGCAGCCGTACCGGGGGGGTAACCAATGAGCAGTTCTTC. Translation: CASSRTGGVTNEQFF.

The J gene is TRBJ1-1, the V gene TRBV19; no clear D. The length of the CDR3 is 13 residues. V shed 5 bases and J shed 1 base, with 8 bases lying between them. Germline values: CDR1 LNHDA, CDR2 SQIVND (reference sequence). This CDR3 reads CASSPRQNTEAFF. CDR3 sequence (DNA): TGTGCCAGTAGTCCCAGACAGAACACTGAAGCTTTCTTT.

The genes are TRBV28 and TRBJ1-1; TRBD1 agrees at 8 bases. CDR1 MDHEN and CDR2 SYDVKM come from the germline V gene. Germline trimming cut 5 bases from V and 4 bases from J; bases unmatched to any gene: 9. This CDR3 region has 15 residues. CDR3 amino acids: CASSVLRGQGTEAFF. DNA for the CDR3: TGTGCCAGCAGTGTCCTCAGGGGGCAGGGCACTGAAGCTTTCTTT. The complete variable domain, with remaining parts taken from reference TRBV28 and TRBJ1-1, reads DVKVTQSSRYLVKRTGEKVFLECVQDMDHENMFWYRQDPGLGLRLIYFSYDVKMKEKGDIPEGYSVSREKKERFSLILESASTNQTSMYLCASSVLRGQGTEAFFGQGTRLTVV.

The chain joins TRBV6-6 to TRBJ1-3, with TRBD1 as a possible D gene (5 bases). Per the germline V gene, CDR1 is MNHNY and CDR2 is SVGAGI (reference sequence). This CDR3 comprises 15 residues. V was cut by 8 bases and J by 6 bases, with 20 bases left in between. CDR3 coding DNA: TGTGCCAGCGAAACGACAGCCACTCTGGAAAACACCATATATTTT. It codes for CASETTATLENTIYF.

The chain employs TRBV4-1 and TRBJ2-2, with 7 bases lining up with TRBD1. Trimming removed 5 bases from V and 9 bases from J; junction bases left unmatched: 3. The CDR3 runs 12 residues. Germline values: CDR1 MGHRA, CDR2 YSYEKL. The CDR3 DNA follows: TGCGCCAGCAGCGACAGGGTCCGGGAGCTGTTTTTT. It codes for CASSDRVRELFF.

The genes are TRBV7-8 and TRBJ1-2, with 8 bases fitting TRBD1. The CDR3 extends over 15 amino acids. CDR1 and CDR2 from the germline V gene are SGHVS and FQNEAQ. The J segment lost 4 bases and the V segment lost 5 bases, leaving 9 bases of the junction unmatched. The CDR3 here is CASSATGTGIYGYTF. The CDR3 nucleotides are TGTGCCAGCAGCGCCACCGGGACAGGAATCTATGGCTACACCTTC. Looking up the rest from reference TRBV7-8 and TRBJ1-2 gives the full variable domain: GAGVSQSPRYKVAKRGQDVALRCDPISGHVSLFWYQQALGQGPEFLTYFQNEAQLDKSGLPSDRFFAERPEGSVSTLKIQRTQQEDSAVYLCASSATGTGIYGYTFGSGTRLTVV.

This sequence joins TRBV5-1 and TRBJ1-2; 7 bases fit TRBD1. CDR3 size: 14 residues. Trimming removed 0 bases from V and 4 bases from J; junction bases left unmatched: 3. The V gene's germline CDR1 is SGHRS and CDR2 YFSETQ. CDR3 coding DNA: TGCGCCAGCAGCTTGGGACAGGGTCTCTATGGCTACACCTTC. Protein: CASSLGQGLYGYTF. The full variable domain, completed using reference TRBV5-1 and TRBJ1-2, is KAGVTQTPRYLIKTRGQQVTLSCSPISGHRSVSWYQQTPGQGLQFLFEYFSETQRNKGNFPGRFSGRQFSNSRSEMNVSTLELGDSALYLCASSLGQGLYGYTFGSGTRLTVV.

V is TRBV27 and J is TRBJ1-4; TRBD1 matches 9 bases. The V segment lost 6 bases and the J segment 0 bases; nucleotides outside the gene matches: 14. From germline, CDR1 is MNHEY and CDR2 SMNVEV (reference sequence). CDR3 size: 19 residues. CDR3 bases: TGTGCCAGCAGGTCAACGGGACAGGGATATCTCGCAACTAATGAAAAACTGTTTTTT. Translating it yields CASRSTGQGYLATNEKLFF.

This sequence joins TRBV9 and TRBJ2-1; 14 bases align to TRBD2. This CDR3 region has 19 residues. V gave up 0 bases and J gave up 7 bases; unmatched junction bases: 12. Germline V lookup: CDR1 SGDLS, CDR2 YYNGEE. The CDR3 protein is CASSVGQGGTSGRRNEQFF. Here the CDR3 DNA reads TGTGCCAGCAGCGTAGGACAGGGAGGGACTAGCGGGAGACGGAATGAGCAGTTCTTC.

Only one count was recorded for this clone. The V call is TRBV28, the J call TRBJ1-1; TRBD1 might be the D (5 bases). Germline V gene data show CDR1 as MDHEN and CDR2 as SYDVKM. The CDR3 is made up of 15 amino acids. The ends were cut back, 5 bases at V and 10 bases at J, with 23 bases in the middle. The CDR3 region has the DNA TGTGCCAGCAGTCCGTCCCGCGGGGGGACTACTCGAGCTTTCTTT. Protein product: CASSPSRGGTTRAFF.

CDR3: CASRLAEGVYGYTF. The CDR3, as DNA: TGCGCCAGCAGACTGGCCGAAGGGGTCTATGGCTACACCTTC. V is TRBV5-1 and J is TRBJ1-2; D possibly corresponds to TRBD1 (5 bases). Deletions cut 5 bases from V and 4 bases from J, with 15 bases between. The germline gives CDR1 SGHRS, CDR2 YFSETQ. This CDR3 has 14 residues.

The chain links TRBV7-9 to TRBJ2-3, with 8 bases fitting TRBD1. In germline, CDR1 is SEHNR, CDR2 FQNEAQ (reference sequence). There are 14 residues in the CDR3. V lost 5 bases, J lost 3 bases, and 4 bases stayed unmatched. CDR3 bases: TGTGCCAGCAGCCTACAGGGGGGAACAGATACGCAGTATTTT. Encoded protein: CASSLQGGTDTQYF.

The chain combines TRBV28 with TRBJ2-1, with 7 bases aligning to TRBD2. This CDR3 is built from 16 residues. V dropped 6 bases and J dropped 3; count of bases not matched to a gene: 11. CDR1 is MDHEN, CDR2 SYDVKM, per germline. CDR3 sequence reads: CASSVTTSSYYNEQFF. The CDR3 DNA reads as TGTGCCAGCAGCGTAACGACTAGCTCGTACTACAATGAGCAGTTCTTC.

This chain connects TRBV19 to TRBJ2-6; TRBD2 is a possible D gene (5 bases). The V end lost 3 bases, the J end lost 0 bases, and 9 bases lay between the germline ends. The germline CDR1 and CDR2 sequences are LNHDA and SQIVND (reference sequence). This CDR3 region has 16 residues. The CDR3 loop reads CASSILGDSGANVLTF. The CDR3 DNA is TGTGCCAGTAGTATTCTCGGGGACTCTGGGGCCAACGTCCTGACTTTC.